Sequencing of this TCR beta chain was carried out in a study of shared clonotypes between healthy human individuals. General study points: Clonotypes shared by all four donors outscored non-shared clonotypes in generation probability. Clonotype sharing among donors likely depends on sequencing depth.

This clone was seen only once. Antigen unknown. V was pared by 5 bases and J by 4 bases, with 12 bases between. Germline V gene sequence: CDR1 MDHEN, CDR2 SYDVKM. The length of the CDR3 is 13 residues. This table comes from immunoSEQ multiplex PCR, and its TCRdb copy is limited to in-frame clones, with some not included. The sample carries about 590,000 clones, less than 97% recorded once. CD45RO-negative, CCR7-positively selected cells formed the naive CD8 fraction, excluding terminally differentiated effector memory CD45RA+ cells. The chain employs TRBV28 and TRBJ2-7, with a weak D call TRBD2 (6 bases). The sequenced sample was naive CD8+ T cells sorted from blood. The TCR was taken from a woman aged 25 to 39 in good health. CDR3 sequence (DNA): TGTGCCAGCAGTCCGGGACTTGGATACGAGCAGTACTTC. Its translation is CASSPGLGYEQYF.